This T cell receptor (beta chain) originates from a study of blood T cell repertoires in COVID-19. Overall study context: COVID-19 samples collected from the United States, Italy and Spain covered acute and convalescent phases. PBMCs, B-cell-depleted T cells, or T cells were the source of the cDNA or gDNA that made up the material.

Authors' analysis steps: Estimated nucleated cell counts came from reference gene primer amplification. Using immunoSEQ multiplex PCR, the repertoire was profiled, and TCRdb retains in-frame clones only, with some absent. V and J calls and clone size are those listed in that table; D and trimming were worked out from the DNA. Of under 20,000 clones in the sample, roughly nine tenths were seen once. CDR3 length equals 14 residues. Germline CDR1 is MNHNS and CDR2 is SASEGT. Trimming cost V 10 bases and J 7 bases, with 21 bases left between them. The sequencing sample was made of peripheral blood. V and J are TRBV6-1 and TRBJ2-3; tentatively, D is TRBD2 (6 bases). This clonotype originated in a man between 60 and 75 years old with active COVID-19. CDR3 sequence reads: CATHLMGGVNTQYF. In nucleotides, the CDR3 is TGTGCCACCCATTTGATGGGGGGAGTAAATACGCAGTATTTT.